This TCR beta chain originates from a study of cytomegalovirus exposure and HLA in healthy donors. Study-level information: HLA-typed donors were the source of about 85 million unique TCRs, which an early data release held.

Whole-study findings and limits: The authors later found HLA-associated TCR beta chains more clonally expanded than equally common others. With high specificity and sensitivity, the classifier reportedly diagnosed cytomegalovirus status. In vitro testing confirmed three CMV-associated chains as specific for CMV antigens.

Concerning this clone: Antigen unknown.

CDR1 and CDR2 (germline): GTSNPN, SVGIG (reference sequence). The CDR3 extends over 14 amino acids. V lost 3 bases and J lost 5, with 16 bases in between. Primers included in the PCR were 60 Vbeta and 13 Jbeta primers. Assay: immunoSEQ multiplex PCR; the TCRdb copy retains only in-frame clones and omits some. The sample yields about 140,000 clones, approximately 57% seen once. Sequencing input: PBMCs. This sequence originates from a male donor in good health and CMV-seronegative. The chain recombines TRBV30 with TRBJ1-1; D unclear. Here the CDR3 DNA reads TGTGCCTGGAGCGCAAATGCAGCGTGGACTGAAGCTTTCTTT. Translated: CAWSANAAWTEAFF.